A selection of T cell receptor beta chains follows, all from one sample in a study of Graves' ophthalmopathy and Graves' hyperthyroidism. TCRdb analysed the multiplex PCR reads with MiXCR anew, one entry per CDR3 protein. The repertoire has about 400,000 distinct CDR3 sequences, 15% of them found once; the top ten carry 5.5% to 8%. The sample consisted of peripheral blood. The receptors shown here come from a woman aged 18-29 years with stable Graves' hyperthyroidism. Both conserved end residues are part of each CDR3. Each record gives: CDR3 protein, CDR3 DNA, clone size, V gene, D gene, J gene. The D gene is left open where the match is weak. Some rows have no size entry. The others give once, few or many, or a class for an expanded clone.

cdr3_aa: CASSLRDGFYEQYF
cdr3_nt: TGTGCCAGCAGCTTAAGGGACGGATTTTACGAGCAGTACTTC
clone_size: many
v_call: TRBV7-2
d_call: .
j_call: TRBJ2-7

cdr3_aa: CSARDWGQNQETQYF
cdr3_nt: TGCAGTGCTAGAGACTGGGGGCAGAACCAAGAGACCCAGTACTTC
clone_size: many
v_call: TRBV20-1
d_call: .
j_call: TRBJ2-5

cdr3_aa: CASSPRQGANTGELFF
cdr3_nt: TGTGCCAGCAGCCCCCGACAGGGGGCGAACACCGGGGAGCTGTTTTTT
clone_size: many
v_call: TRBV11-1
d_call: TRBD1
j_call: TRBJ2-2

cdr3_aa: CASSLGADNYGYTF
cdr3_nt: TGTGCCAGCAGCTTGGGAGCGGACAACTATGGTTACACCTTC
clone_size: .
v_call: TRBV5-5
d_call: .
j_call: TRBJ1-2

cdr3_aa: CASSLADPRNTEAFF
cdr3_nt: TGTGCCAGCAGTTTAGCAGACCCCCGGAACACTGAAGCTTTCTTT
clone_size: .
v_call: TRBV12-3/TRBV12-4
d_call: .
j_call: TRBJ1-1

cdr3_aa: CASSYSLSGANVLTF
cdr3_nt: TGTGCCAGCAGTTACTCACTCTCTGGGGCCAACGTCCTGACTTTC
clone_size: many
v_call: TRBV6-2/TRBV6-3
d_call: .
j_call: TRBJ2-6

cdr3_aa: CATSDLRGGSYEQYF
cdr3_nt: TGTGCCACCAGTGATTTGCGGGGGGGAAGCTACGAGCAGTACTTC
clone_size: many
v_call: TRBV24-1
d_call: TRBD2
j_call: TRBJ2-7

cdr3_aa: CASSSTLPGPNYGYTF
cdr3_nt: TGTGCCAGCAGCTCCACTCTGCCGGGTCCCAACTATGGCTACACCTTC
clone_size: .
v_call: TRBV11-2
d_call: .
j_call: TRBJ1-2

cdr3_aa: CASSELLAENYEQYF
cdr3_nt: TGCGCCAGCAGTGAGTTGCTAGCGGAGAACTACGAGCAGTACTTC
clone_size: many
v_call: TRBV10-1
d_call: TRBD2
j_call: TRBJ2-7

cdr3_aa: CAIRGLGPVLETQYF
cdr3_nt: TGTGCGATCAGAGGTCTAGGCCCGGTGCTGGAGACCCAGTACTTC
clone_size: .
v_call: TRBV6-2/TRBV6-3
d_call: .
j_call: TRBJ2-5

cdr3_aa: CASSHTATNTEAFF
cdr3_nt: TGTGCCAGCAGCCATACTGCAACGAACACTGAAGCTTTCTTT
clone_size: many
v_call: TRBV16
d_call: .
j_call: TRBJ1-1

cdr3_aa: CASTPGQGAYGYTF
cdr3_nt: TGTGCCAGCACCCCGGGACAGGGCGCCTATGGCTACACCTTC
clone_size: many
v_call: TRBV6-1
d_call: TRBD1
j_call: TRBJ1-2

cdr3_aa: CASSTPPSGSEAFF
cdr3_nt: TGTGCCAGTAGTACTCCTCCTAGCGGGAGTGAAGCTTTCTTT
clone_size: many
v_call: TRBV19
d_call: .
j_call: TRBJ1-1

cdr3_aa: CASSPLRLGDSPLHF
cdr3_nt: TGCGCCAGCAGCCCCCTTCGTTTAGGGGATTCACCCCTCCACTTT
clone_size: many
v_call: TRBV5-1
d_call: .
j_call: TRBJ1-6

cdr3_aa: CSARTRTGGNGELFF
cdr3_nt: TGCAGTGCTAGGACAAGGACAGGGGGCAACGGGGAGCTGTTTTTT
clone_size: few
v_call: TRBV20-1
d_call: TRBD1
j_call: TRBJ2-2

cdr3_aa: CASGLGGGRTEAFF
cdr3_nt: TGTGCTAGTGGTTTGGGAGGGGGGAGAACTGAAGCTTTCTTT
clone_size: many
v_call: TRBV12-5
d_call: .
j_call: TRBJ1-1

cdr3_aa: CASSEEGPPKGGYTF
cdr3_nt: TGTGCCAGCAGTGAAGAGGGGCCTCCAAAAGGCGGCTACACCTTC
clone_size: many
v_call: TRBV2
d_call: .
j_call: TRBJ1-2

cdr3_aa: CASSLAQGVRETQYF
cdr3_nt: TGTGCCAGCAGTTTAGCGCAGGGGGTGCGAGAGACCCAGTACTTC
clone_size: .
v_call: TRBV12-3/TRBV12-4
d_call: TRBD1
j_call: TRBJ2-5